A selection of T cell receptor beta chains follows, all from one sample in a study of blood T cell repertoires in COVID-19. The protocol was immunoSEQ multiplex PCR, while the TCRdb copy is restricted to in-frame clones and leaves out a portion. Of 230,000 or so clones detected, roughly 84% appear once; the ten largest clones hold about 1.5%. Source material: peripheral blood. The receptors were gathered from a middle-aged woman who had recovered from COVID-19. CDR3s include the opening cysteine and the closing phenylalanine or tryptophan. A D gene is named only where the DNA matches it firmly. Not every row has a clone size; where given, it reads once, few, many or a size class.

J | V | size | D | DNA | CDR3
TRBJ1-1 | TRBV5-1 | . | TRBD1 | TGCGCCAGCCAGGCAGGGGGCGCGAGGACTGAAGCTTTCTTT | CASQAGGARTEAFF
TRBJ1-2 | TRBV6-5 | . | . | TGTGCCAGCAGGGCGGGGGGCAACTATGGCTACACCTTC | CASRAGGNYGYTF
TRBJ2-1 | TRBV7-2 | . | TRBD2 | TGTGCCAGCACAGGGACTAGCGGTCACAATGAGCAGTTCTTC | CASTGTSGHNEQFF
TRBJ1-1 | TRBV7-8 | . | . | TGTGCCAGCAGCCTTGACAAGAACACTGAAGCTTTCTTT | CASSLDKNTEAFF
TRBJ1-2 | TRBV12-3/TRBV12-4 | . | . | TGTGCCAGCAGTTTGTGGGGCGGCTACACCTTC | CASSLWGGYTF
TRBJ1-2 | TRBV7-2 | . | . | TGTGCCAGCAGCTTAAGTCGGGGGAAGGACTATGGCTACACCTTC | CASSLSRGKDYGYTF
TRBJ1-5 | TRBV28 | . | TRBD1 | TGTGCCAGCAATCGTGGGCCGGGACAGGGTGGACAGCCCCAGCATTTT | CASNRGPGQGGQPQHF
TRBJ1-2 | TRBV19 | once | . | TGTGCCAGTAGTATCCAGGCGGGTCCCTATGGCTACACCTTC | CASSIQAGPYGYTF
TRBJ2-4 | TRBV19 | . | . | TGTGCCACAGAGGAGGCGGACATTCAGTACTTC | CATEEADIQYF
TRBJ1-2 | TRBV5-6 | once | . | TGTGCCAGCAGCTTGGAACAGATCACCTATGGCTACACCTTC | CASSLEQITYGYTF
TRBJ2-7 | TRBV6-5 | . | TRBD1 | TGTGCCAGCAGTCGCCGACAGGGGAGGACCTACGAGCAGTACTTC | CASSRRQGRTYEQYF
TRBJ1-1 | TRBV7-9 | . | . | TGTGCCAGCAGCTTAAGGGGCGCTGAAGCTTTCTTT | CASSLRGAEAFF
TRBJ1-2 | TRBV15 | . | . | TGTGCCACCAGCAGAGATGGTGGGGGCGTGGGGGGCTACACCTTC | CATSRDGGGVGGYTF
TRBJ1-3 | TRBV7-2 | . | TRBD1 | TGTGCCAGCAGCTTAGACAGGGGGGTTGGAAACACCATATATTTT | CASSLDRGVGNTIYF
TRBJ2-2 | TRBV5-1 | . | . | TGCGCCAGCAGCTTGGAGCCCTACTCGAACACCGGGGAGCTGTTTTTT | CASSLEPYSNTGELFF
TRBJ1-6 | TRBV3-1/TRBV3-2 | . | TRBD1 | TGTGCCAGCAGCCCATACCAGGGGGATTCACCCCTCCACTTT | CASSPYQGDSPLHF
TRBJ2-3 | TRBV9 | few | TRBD1 | TGTGCCAGCAGTAGCTACTCCGGGACAGAGTTTACAGATACGCAGTATTTT | CASSSYSGTEFTDTQYF
TRBJ2-5 | TRBV6-2/TRBV6-3 | . | . | TGTGCCAGCAGTTTATCCCGGCAAGAGACCCAGTACTTC | CASSLSRQETQYF
TRBJ1-2 | TRBV16 | . | . | TGTGCCAGCAGCCAAATTTCGACAAATCGCGGCTACACCTTC | CASSQISTNRGYTF
TRBJ1-2 | TRBV24-1 | once | TRBD1 | TGTGCCACCAGTGATGACGGGACAGGGGGCGTCTATGGCTACACCTTC | CATSDDGTGGVYGYTF
TRBJ1-1 | TRBV19 | . | TRBD1 | TGTGCCAGCCGAGGCCTTTTTGGGACAGGGCCCACTGAAGCTTTCTTT | CASRGLFGTGPTEAFF
TRBJ2-1 | TRBV18 | . | TRBD2 | TGTGCCAGCTCACCAACGGGGGGGTTTGATGAGCAGTTCTTC | CASSPTGGFDEQFF
TRBJ2-7 | TRBV20-1 | . | TRBD2 | TGCAGTGCGCTGACTAGCGGGGAGCAGTACTTC | CSALTSGEQYF
TRBJ1-2 | TRBV7-9 | . | TRBD1 | TGTGCCAGCAGCTTAGATTCATGGACAGGGGAAGGCTACACCTTC | CASSLDSWTGEGYTF
TRBJ1-1 | TRBV19 | . | . | TGTGCCAGTAGTATTGCTAGGGACTTTGAAGCTTTCTTT | CASSIARDFEAFF
TRBJ2-5 | TRBV19 | . | TRBD1 | TGTGCCAGTAGGAACAGGGGGCAGGAAGAGACCCAGTACTTC | CASRNRGQEETQYF
TRBJ1-4 | TRBV29-1 | . | TRBD1 | TGCAGCGTTGCTGTTGGGACAGAAGTCGAAAAACTGTTTTTT | CSVAVGTEVEKLFF
TRBJ1-1 | TRBV29-1 | . | . | TGCAGCGTTGTTATGAACACTGAAGCTTTCTTT | CSVVMNTEAFF
TRBJ1-3 | TRBV12-3/TRBV12-4 | . | . | TGTGCCAGCAGTCCTTTTTCCGACACCATATATTTT | CASSPFSDTIYF
TRBJ1-1 | TRBV6-4 | . | . | TGTGCCAGCAGTCCAGACCCCTCTAGGGGTGAAGCTTTCTTT | CASSPDPSRGEAFF
TRBJ1-4 | TRBV7-2 | . | . | TGTGCCAGCAGCTTAACAGGGATCGCAACTAATGAAAAACTGTTTTTT | CASSLTGIATNEKLFF
TRBJ2-5 | TRBV5-1 | . | TRBD2 | TGCGCCAGCAGCTTGGCGACTAGCGGGGGTTTCCGACAAGAGACCCAGTACTTC | CASSLATSGGFRQETQYF
TRBJ1-2 | TRBV4-3 | . | . | TGCGCCAGCAGCCAAGAATCAACTAACTATGGCTACACCTTC | CASSQESTNYGYTF
TRBJ2-3 | TRBV5-1 | . | TRBD1 | TGCGCCAGCAGCTTGGGGACAGGAGGTACAGATACGCAGTATTTT | CASSLGTGGTDTQYF
TRBJ2-5 | TRBV19 | . | TRBD1 | TGTGCCAGTAGTATTCTGGGGACAGACAAAGAGACCCAGTACTTC | CASSILGTDKETQYF
TRBJ1-2 | TRBV4-1 | . | . | TGCGCCAGCAGCTTGGGTCAGGGGAATAACTATGGCTACACCTTC | CASSLGQGNNYGYTF
TRBJ1-5 | TRBV6-6 | once | . | TGTGCCAGCAGTCCCCGCCAGGCGAATCAGCCCCAGCATTTT | CASSPRQANQPQHF
TRBJ2-6 | TRBV29-1 | . | . | TGCAGCGTCACAGGGTCTGGGGCCAACGTCCTGACTTTC | CSVTGSGANVLTF
TRBJ2-7 | TRBV7-2 | . | . | TGTGCCAGCAGCTCCTTACTCGACAGCTACGAGCAGTACTTC | CASSSLLDSYEQYF
TRBJ2-7 | TRBV18 | . | . | TGTGCCAGCTCACCCCTGACAGTAGGAGAGACCTACGAGCAGTACTTC | CASSPLTVGETYEQYF
TRBJ1-1 | TRBV29-1 | once | . | TGCAGCGTTTTTCGGTTGGGCAGAAAAAACACTGAAGCTTTCTTT | CSVFRLGRKNTEAFF
TRBJ1-5 | TRBV25-1 | . | . | TGTGCCAGCAGTGGAGGGAGTTCAGGAGGTCAGCCCCAGCATTTT | CASSGGSSGGQPQHF
TRBJ2-7 | TRBV9 | . | . | TGTGCCAGCAGCACAACCCAGGACAGCTACGAGCAGTACTTC | CASSTTQDSYEQYF
TRBJ2-1 | TRBV3-1/TRBV3-2 | few | TRBD2 | TGTGCCAGCAGCCCGGCAACTAGCGGCGGCTACAATGAGCAGTTCTTC | CASSPATSGGYNEQFF
TRBJ2-7 | TRBV21-1 | few | . | TGTGCCAGCAGTAAAGGGGCCCTCGAAACCTACGAGCAGTACTTC | CASSKGALETYEQYF